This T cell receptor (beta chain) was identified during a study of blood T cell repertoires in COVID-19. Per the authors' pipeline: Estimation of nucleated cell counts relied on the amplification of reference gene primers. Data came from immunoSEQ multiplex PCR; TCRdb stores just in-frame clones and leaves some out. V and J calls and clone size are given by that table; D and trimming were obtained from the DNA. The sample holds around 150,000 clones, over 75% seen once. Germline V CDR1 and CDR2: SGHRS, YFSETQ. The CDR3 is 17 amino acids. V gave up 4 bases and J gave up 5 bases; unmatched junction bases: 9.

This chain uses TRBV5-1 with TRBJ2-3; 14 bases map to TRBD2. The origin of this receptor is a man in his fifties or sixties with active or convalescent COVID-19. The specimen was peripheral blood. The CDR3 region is CASSKAGTSGSGDTQYF. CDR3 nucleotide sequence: TGCGCCAGCAGCAAAGCCGGGACTAGCGGGAGTGGAGATACGCAGTATTTT.